This TCR beta chain emerged from a study of T cells after somatic rescue of genetic block. The assay was immunoSEQ multiplex PCR, and TCRdb's table has in-frame clones only and misses some. The data contain 12,000 or so clones, about four fifths of them singletons. The clonotype originates from a boy aged 5 to 17. The sequencing sample was made of peripheral blood mononuclear cells (PBMCs).

In DNA form, the CDR3 reads TGTGCCAGCCATCGGGCAGCCCAAGAGACCCAGTACTTC. Protein: CASHRAAQETQYF. The V and J genes are TRBV6-1 and TRBJ2-5; no firm D call. Deletions cut 8 bases from V and 1 base from J, with 11 bases between. The CDR3 consists of 13 residues. Germline V CDR1 and CDR2: MNHNS, SASEGT.